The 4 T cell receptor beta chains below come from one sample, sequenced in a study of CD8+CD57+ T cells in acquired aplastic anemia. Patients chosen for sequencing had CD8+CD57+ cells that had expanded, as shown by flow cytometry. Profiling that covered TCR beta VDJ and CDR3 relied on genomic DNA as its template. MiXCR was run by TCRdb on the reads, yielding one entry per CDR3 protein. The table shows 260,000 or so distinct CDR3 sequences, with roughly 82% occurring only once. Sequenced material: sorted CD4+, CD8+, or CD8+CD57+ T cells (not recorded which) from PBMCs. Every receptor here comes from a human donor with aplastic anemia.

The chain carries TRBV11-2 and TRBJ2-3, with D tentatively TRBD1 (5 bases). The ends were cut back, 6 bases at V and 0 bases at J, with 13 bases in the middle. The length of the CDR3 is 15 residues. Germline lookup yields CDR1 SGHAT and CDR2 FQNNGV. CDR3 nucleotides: TGTGCCAGCAGTTTATGGGGCGGCAGCACAGATACGCAGTATTTT. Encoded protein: CASSLWGGSTDTQYF.

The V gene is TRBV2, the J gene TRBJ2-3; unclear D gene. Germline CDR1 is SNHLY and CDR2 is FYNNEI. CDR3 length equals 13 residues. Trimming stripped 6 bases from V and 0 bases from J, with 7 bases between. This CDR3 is CASRKESTDTQYF. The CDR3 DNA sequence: TGTGCCAGCAGGAAGGAGAGCACAGATACGCAGTATTTT.

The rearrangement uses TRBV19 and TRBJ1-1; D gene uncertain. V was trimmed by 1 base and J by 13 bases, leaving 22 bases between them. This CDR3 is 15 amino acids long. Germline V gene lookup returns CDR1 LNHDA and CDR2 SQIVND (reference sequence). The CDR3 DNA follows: TGTGCCAGTAGTATAGCTAGCGGAGCCTACAATGAACATTTCTTT. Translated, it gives CASSIASGAYNEHFF.

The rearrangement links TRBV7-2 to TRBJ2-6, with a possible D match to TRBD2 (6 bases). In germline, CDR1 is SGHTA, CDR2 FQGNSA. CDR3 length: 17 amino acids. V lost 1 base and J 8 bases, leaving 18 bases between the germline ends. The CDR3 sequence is CASSLGGGPSAPNVLTF. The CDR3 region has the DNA TGTGCCAGCAGCTTAGGGGGAGGCCCCTCTGCGCCCAACGTCCTGACTTTC.